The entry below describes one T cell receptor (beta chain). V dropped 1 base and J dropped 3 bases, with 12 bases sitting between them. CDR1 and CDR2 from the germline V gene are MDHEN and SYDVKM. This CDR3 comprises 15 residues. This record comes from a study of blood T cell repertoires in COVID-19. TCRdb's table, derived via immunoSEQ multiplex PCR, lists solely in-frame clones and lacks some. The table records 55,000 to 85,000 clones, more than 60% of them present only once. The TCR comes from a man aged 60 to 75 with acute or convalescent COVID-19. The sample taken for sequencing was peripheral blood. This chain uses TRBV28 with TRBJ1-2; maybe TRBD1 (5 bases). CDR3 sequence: CASSLSGPRDYGYTF. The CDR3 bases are TGTGCCAGCAGTTTATCTGGACCCAGGGACTATGGCTACACCTTC.